This TCR beta chain was found in a study of blood T cell repertoires in COVID-19. Profiling relied on immunoSEQ multiplex PCR, and the TCRdb table lists in-frame clones only, not all of them. This sample has approximately 100,000 clones, with around 93% found just once. Germline assignment: CDR1 WSHSY and CDR2 SAAADI. The J segment lost 3 bases and the V segment lost 5 bases, leaving 3 bases of the junction unmatched. This CDR3 has 13 residues. The chain carries TRBV10-2 and TRBJ1-2; 7 nucleotides line up with TRBD1. This receptor was taken from a man in his fifties with acute or convalescent COVID-19. Sequencing was carried out using peripheral blood. CDR3 sequence reads: CASSWDSDYGYTF. The CDR3 region has the DNA TGCGCCAGCAGTTGGGACAGCGACTATGGCTACACCTTC.